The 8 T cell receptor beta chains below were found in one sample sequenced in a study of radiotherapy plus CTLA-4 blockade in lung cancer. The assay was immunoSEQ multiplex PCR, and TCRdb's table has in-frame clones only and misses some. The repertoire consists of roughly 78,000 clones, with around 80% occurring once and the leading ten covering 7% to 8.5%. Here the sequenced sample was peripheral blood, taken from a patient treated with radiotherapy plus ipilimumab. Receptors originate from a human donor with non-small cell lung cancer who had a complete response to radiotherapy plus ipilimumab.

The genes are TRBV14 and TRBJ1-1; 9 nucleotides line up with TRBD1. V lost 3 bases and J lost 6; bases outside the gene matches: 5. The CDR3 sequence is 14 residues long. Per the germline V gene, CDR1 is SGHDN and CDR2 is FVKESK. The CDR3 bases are TGTGCCAGCAGCCAGGACAGGGGATGGGCTGAAGCTTTCTTT. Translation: CASSQDRGWAEAFF.

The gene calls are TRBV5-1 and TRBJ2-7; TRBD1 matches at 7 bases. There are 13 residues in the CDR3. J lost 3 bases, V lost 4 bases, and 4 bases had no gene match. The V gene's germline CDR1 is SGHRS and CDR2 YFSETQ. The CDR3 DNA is TGCGCCAGCAGCCGGGACAGTTACTACGAGCAGTACTTC. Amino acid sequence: CASSRDSYYEQYF.

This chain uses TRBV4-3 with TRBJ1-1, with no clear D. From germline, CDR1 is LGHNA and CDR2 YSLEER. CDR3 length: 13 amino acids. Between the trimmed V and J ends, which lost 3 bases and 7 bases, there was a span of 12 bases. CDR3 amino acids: CASSQALTVEAFF. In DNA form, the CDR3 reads TGCGCCAGCAGCCAGGCGTTGACGGTTGAAGCTTTCTTT.

The CDR3, as DNA: TGCAGCGGAAGACAGGGCACAAGTTCTAGTGAGCAGTTCTTC. It codes for CSGRQGTSSSEQFF. This chain links TRBV29-1 with TRBJ2-1, with 7 bases fitting TRBD1. The CDR3 runs 14 residues. V gave up 7 bases and J gave up 9 bases; unmatched junction bases: 15. Germline CDR1 and CDR2: SQVTM and ANQGSEA.

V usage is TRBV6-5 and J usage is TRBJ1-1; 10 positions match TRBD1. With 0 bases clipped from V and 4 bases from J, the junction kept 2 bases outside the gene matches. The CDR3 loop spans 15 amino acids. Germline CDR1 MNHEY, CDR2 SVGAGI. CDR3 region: CASSYSRTGGTEAFF. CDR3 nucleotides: TGTGCCAGCAGTTACTCGCGGACAGGGGGCACTGAAGCTTTCTTT.

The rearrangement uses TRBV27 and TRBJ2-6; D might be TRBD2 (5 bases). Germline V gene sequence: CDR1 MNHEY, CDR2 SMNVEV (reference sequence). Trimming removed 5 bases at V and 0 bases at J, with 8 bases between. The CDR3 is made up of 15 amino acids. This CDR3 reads CASSTRDSGANVLTF. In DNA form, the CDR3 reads TGTGCCAGCAGTACTCGGGACTCTGGGGCCAACGTCCTGACTTTC.

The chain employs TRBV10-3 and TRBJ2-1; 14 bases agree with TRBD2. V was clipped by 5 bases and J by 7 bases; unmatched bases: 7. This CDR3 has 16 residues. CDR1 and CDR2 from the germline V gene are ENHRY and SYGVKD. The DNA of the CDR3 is TGTGCCATCAGTTCCGGGACTAGCGGGGGCGGGAATGAGCAGTTCTTC. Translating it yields CAISSGTSGGGNEQFF.

CDR3 amino acids: CASTPLSSGRAVDEQFF. CDR3 nucleotides: TGTGCCAGCACCCCCCTCTCTAGCGGGAGGGCCGTGGATGAGCAGTTCTTC. This chain joins TRBV7-9 and TRBJ2-1, with 12 bases identical to TRBD2. J lost 8 bases, V lost 7 bases, and 15 bases had no gene match. CDR3 length equals 17 residues. Germline loops: CDR1 SEHNR, CDR2 FQNEAQ (reference sequence).